The 26 T cell receptor beta chains presented below share a single source sample, sequenced in a study of post-analysis software for immune sequencing data. Points from the study as a whole: The study found TRBV5-6, TRBV5-1 and TRBV20-1 among roughly 5 TRBV segments more frequent in patients than controls.

Incorporated into the TCR beta cDNA libraries were unique molecular identifiers, which served to reduce PCR and sequencing biases. TCRdb analysed the PCR reads with MiXCR anew, one entry per CDR3 protein. The data hold hundreds of thousands of distinct CDR3 sequences, with roughly three fifths observed a single time. Their specific antigens are unknown. Sequencing was performed on blood. Receptors originate from a girl aged 2 to 10 with multiple sclerosis.

To note about this clonotype: This clone may be a read error of a much larger clone one base away. The chain couples TRBV20-1 to TRBJ2-1, with TRBD2 as a possible D gene (5 bases). In germline, CDR1 is DFQATT, CDR2 SNEGSKA (reference sequence). The CDR3 is 15 residues long. Between the trimmed V and J ends, which lost 7 bases and 9 bases, there was a span of 25 bases. CDR3 amino acids: CSGNGYLSKSGEQFF. CDR3 nucleotide sequence: TGCAGTGGGAACGGCTATCTGTCTAAGAGCGGTGAGCAGTTCTTC.

The CDR3 region has the DNA TGCGCCAGCGCGGGACAGCAAGACACAGATACGCAGTATTTT. Translating it yields CASAGQQDTDTQYF. This chain links TRBV5-1 with TRBJ2-3, with D perhaps TRBD1 (7 bases). This CDR3 has 14 residues. V was trimmed by 7 bases and J by 2 bases, leaving 14 bases between them. Germline CDR1 SGHRS, CDR2 YFSETQ. Full variable domain (rest looked up from reference TRBV5-1 and TRBJ2-3): KAGVTQTPRYLIKTRGQQVTLSCSPISGHRSVSWYQQTPGQGLQFLFEYFSETQRNKGNFPGRFSGRQFSNSRSEMNVSTLELGDSALYLCASAGQQDTDTQYFGPGTRLTVL.

This chain's CDR3 is CASRGDRGKEKLFF. The CDR3 region has the DNA TGTGCCAGCAGAGGCGACAGGGGGAAGGAAAAACTGTTTTTT. This rearrangement joins TRBV12-3 or TRBV12-4 to TRBJ1-4; TRBD1 agrees at 9 bases. The V segment lost 6 bases and the J segment 8 bases; nucleotides outside the gene matches: 7. CDR3 size: 14 residues.

This chain joins TRBV29-1 and TRBJ2-4, with D maybe TRBD1 (6 bases). Germline loops: CDR1 SQVTM, CDR2 ANQGSEA. With 2 bases removed from V and 4 bases from J, the gap between germline ends came to 12 bases. The CDR3 is 14 amino acids. For the CDR3, the DNA is TGCAGCGTTGAATTTTTCGACAGGAAAAACATTCAGTACTTC. Its translation: CSVEFFDRKNIQYF.

The gene calls are TRBV7-8 and TRBJ2-1; TRBD2 agrees at 15 bases. Germline lookup yields CDR1 SGHVS and CDR2 FQNEAQ. With 5 bases clipped from V and 5 bases from J, the junction kept 7 bases outside the gene matches. The CDR3 has 17 residues. CDR3 sequence: CASSPQGLAGGNNEQFF. The CDR3 DNA sequence: TGTGCCAGCAGCCCCCAGGGACTAGCGGGGGGCAACAATGAGCAGTTCTTC.

V usage is TRBV13 and J usage is TRBJ1-4, with no clear D. V was pared by 5 bases and J by 3 bases, with 13 bases between. The CDR3 is made up of 15 amino acids. Germline V lookup: CDR1 PRHDT, CDR2 FYEKMQ (reference sequence). The CDR3 nucleotides read TGTGCCAGCAGCCTAAGGTCCGGCTCTAATGAAAAACTGTTTTTT. This codes for CASSLRSGSNEKLFF. The full variable domain, completed using reference TRBV13 and TRBJ1-4, is AAGVIQSPRHLIKEKRETATLKCYPIPRHDTVYWYQQGPGQDPQFLISFYEKMQSDKGSIPDRFSAQQFSDYHSELNMSSLELGDSALYFCASSLRSGSNEKLFFGSGTQLSVL.

This chain uses TRBV4-1 with TRBJ1-5; 7 bases match TRBD1. Looked up from germline, CDR1 is MGHRA and CDR2 is YSYEKL. V gave up 4 bases and J gave up 4 bases; unmatched junction bases: 4. The CDR3 has 14 amino acids. CDR3 sequence (DNA): TGCGCCAGCAGCCCGGGACAGTTAAATCAGCCCCAGCATTTT. Translating it yields CASSPGQLNQPQHF.

The sample holds a few counts of this clonotype. The rearrangement uses TRBV28 and TRBJ1-2; D not resolved. Trimming left V 3 bases short and J 2 bases short, with 7 bases between. Per the germline V gene, CDR1 is MDHEN and CDR2 is SYDVKM. The CDR3 spans 13 residues. Here the CDR3 reads CASSFQTNYGYTF. The DNA of the CDR3 is TGTGCCAGCAGTTTCCAGACCAACTATGGCTACACCTTC.

The V call is TRBV24-1, the J call TRBJ1-5, with D possibly being TRBD1 (6 bases). CDR1 KGHDR and CDR2 SFDVKD come from the germline V gene. V lost 3 bases, J lost 7 bases, and 12 bases lay in between. This CDR3 has 14 residues. CDR3 DNA: TGTGCCACCAGTGATAACAGGGTCAACCAGCCCCAGCATTTT. Its protein product is CATSDNRVNQPQHF.

The V gene is TRBV18, the J gene TRBJ2-3; D is ambiguous. This CDR3 is 15 amino acids long. Germline V CDR1 and CDR2: KGHSH, LQKENI. V was clipped by 1 base and J by 2 bases, with 10 bases between them. The CDR3: CASSPQGSITDTQYF. The CDR3 nucleotides are TGTGCCAGCTCACCACAGGGTTCAATCACAGATACGCAGTATTTT.

This chain connects TRBV20-1 to TRBJ2-5; D tentatively reads TRBD1 or TRBD2 (5 bases each). In germline, CDR1 is DFQATT, CDR2 SNEGSKA (reference sequence). The CDR3 runs to 14 residues. V was shortened by 4 bases and J by 4 bases, with 16 bases between the two germline ends. For the CDR3, the DNA is TGCAGTGCTAAGCCCGGGACGGCCGCAGAGACCCAGTACTTC. Its protein product is CSAKPGTAAETQYF.

This clonotype is a singleton in its sample. J is TRBJ2-2 and V is TRBV6-2 or TRBV6-3; D might be TRBD1 or TRBD2, each matching 5 bases. There are 14 residues in the CDR3. Germline V gene lookup returns CDR1 MNHEY and CDR2 SVGEGT. The ends were cut back, 4 bases at V and 5 bases at J, with 11 bases in the middle. The CDR3 loop is CASSLEGLTGELFF. The CDR3 DNA reads TGTGCCAGCAGTTTAGAGGGGCTTACCGGGGAGCTGTTTTTT.

This chain connects TRBV24-1 to TRBJ1-4; D gene ambiguous. This CDR3 has 16 residues. Per germline, CDR1 KGHDR and CDR2 SFDVKD. Deletions cut 5 bases from V and 0 bases from J, with 12 bases between. The CDR3 loop is CATSASRTATNEKLFF. CDR3 sequence (DNA): TGTGCCACCAGTGCCAGTCGGACGGCAACTAATGAAAAACTGTTTTTT.

The genes are TRBV16 and TRBJ2-5; possible D gene TRBD1, 8 bases. Germline V gives CDR1 KGHSY, CDR2 FQNENV. The CDR3 is 12 residues long. With 4 bases removed from V and 11 bases from J, the gap between germline ends came to 14 bases. The CDR3 DNA sequence: TGTGCCAGCAGCCTGATACAGGGGGGGCAGTACTTC. Amino acids: CASSLIQGGQYF.

Only a few counts were recorded for this clonotype. The V gene is TRBV12-3 or TRBV12-4, the J gene TRBJ2-7; a weak D match, TRBD2 (6 bases). This CDR3 comprises 13 residues. V lost 3 bases and J 6 bases, leaving 12 bases between the germline ends. CDR3 DNA: TGTGCCAGCAGTTTGACACTAGCCCGCGAGCAGTACTTC. Translating gives CASSLTLAREQYF.

The rearrangement joins TRBV20-1 to TRBJ2-5, with D perhaps matching TRBD2 (7 bases). V was shortened by 4 bases and J by 4 bases, with 16 bases between the two germline ends. Germline assignment: CDR1 DFQATT and CDR2 SNEGSKA (reference sequence). The CDR3 length is 14 residues. CDR3 amino acids: CSANRGGGGETQYF. CDR3 DNA sequence: TGCAGTGCTAACCGCGGGGGAGGGGGAGAGACCCAGTACTTC.

The chain uses TRBV7-9 and TRBJ2-6; 7 nucleotides line up with TRBD1. The CDR3 is made up of 16 amino acids. Germline V gene lookup returns CDR1 SEHNR and CDR2 FQNEAQ (reference sequence). The V and J ends lost 5 bases and 1 base, in that order; junction bases with no gene match: 5. The CDR3 nucleotides read TGTGCCAGCAGCGAACCACAGGGGTCTGGGGCCAACGTCCTGACTTTC. This encodes CASSEPQGSGANVLTF.

The chain employs TRBV27 and TRBJ2-3; D is undetermined. Trimming pared 0 bases from V and 4 bases from J, leaving 5 bases between. The CDR3 has 13 residues. The germline V gene has CDR1 MNHEY and CDR2 SMNVEV (reference sequence). CDR3: CASSLSSPDTQYF. The CDR3 nucleotides are TGTGCCAGCAGTTTATCTAGCCCAGATACGCAGTATTTT.

This clonotype occurred many times. The chain recombines TRBV15 with TRBJ2-7; 7 bases fit TRBD2. The CDR3 covers 16 residues. Trimming removed 5 bases from V and 7 bases from J; junction bases left unmatched: 17. Germline values: CDR1 LNHNV, CDR2 YYDKDF (reference sequence). CDR3 loop: CATSATPFSGTGEQYF. The CDR3, as DNA: TGTGCCACCAGCGCTACGCCATTCAGCGGGACGGGAGAGCAGTACTTC.

This chain uses TRBV6-6 with TRBJ1-2; tentatively, D is TRBD1 (6 bases). The CDR3 totals 14 residues. Germline V gene lookup returns CDR1 MNHNY and CDR2 SVGAGI (reference sequence). V lost 1 base and J lost 10, with 16 bases in between. The CDR3 loop reads CASSYWEQGWDYTF. The CDR3 nucleotides read TGTGCCAGCAGTTACTGGGAACAGGGCTGGGACTACACCTTC.

J is TRBJ2-1 and V is TRBV12-3 or TRBV12-4; TRBD2 matches 8 bases. V trimming: 0 bases; J trimming: 4 bases; junction bases outside the gene matches: 5. The CDR3 spans 16 residues. DNA of the CDR3: TGTGCCAGCAGTTTAGCGGCGGGGGGAGGGTACAATGAGCAGTTCTTC. Encoded protein: CASSLAAGGGYNEQFF.

This sequence joins TRBV5-5 and TRBJ1-5; a possible D gene is TRBD1 (6 bases). Germline V CDR1 and CDR2: SGHKS, YYEKEE (reference sequence). The V end was cut by 0 bases, the J end by 3 bases, with 10 bases between. The CDR3 covers 15 residues. The CDR3 spells CASSLEGHTNQPQHF. For the CDR3, the DNA is TGTGCCAGCAGCTTGGAGGGACATACCAATCAGCCCCAGCATTTT.

In its sample, this clonotype was seen once. V usage is TRBV27 and J usage is TRBJ2-1; perhaps TRBD2 as D (6 bases). Trimming left V 1 base short and J 3 bases short, with 10 bases between. Germline lookup yields CDR1 MNHEY and CDR2 SMNVEV (reference sequence). The CDR3 is 15 amino acids. CDR3 protein: CASSLFTTSYNEQFF. CDR3 coding DNA: TGTGCCAGCAGTTTATTTACGACTAGCTACAATGAGCAGTTCTTC.

This chain's CDR3 is CASSLGPSGELFF. CDR3 nucleotide sequence: TGTGCCAGCAGTCTCGGACCGTCCGGGGAGCTGTTTTTT. V and J are TRBV7-2 and TRBJ2-2; D remains ambiguous. This CDR3 has 13 residues. CDR1 is SGHTA, CDR2 FQGNSA, per germline. Trimming removed 6 bases from V and 6 bases from J, with 11 bases in between.

The chain uses TRBV4-2 and TRBJ2-1; no clear D. Germline V gives CDR1 LGHNA, CDR2 YNFKEQ. Between the trimmed V and J ends, which lost 0 bases and 5 bases, there was a span of 8 bases. CDR3 length: 14 residues. The DNA for the CDR3 is TGTGCCAGCAGCCAAGATATGACCCACAATGAGCAGTTCTTC. Protein product: CASSQDMTHNEQFF.

The V and J genes are TRBV7-3 and TRBJ1-2; 9 bases are shared with TRBD1. Germline CDR1 and CDR2: SGHTA and FQGTGA. CDR3 length equals 17 residues. The trim removed 5 bases at V and 3 bases at J, leaving 13 bases unmatched. This CDR3 reads CASSLRPSDRGDYGYTF. The DNA of the CDR3 is TGTGCCAGCAGCCTCCGCCCCTCGGACAGGGGAGACTATGGCTACACCTTC.